The next 27 T cell receptor beta chains were all read from a single sample in a study of identical twins. TCRdb re-derived calls from the 5' RACE reads in MiXCR, one entry per CDR3 protein. The sample holds just over 500,000 distinct CDR3 sequences, roughly 21% seen once. These data were also reused for a study on T cells expressing NK-cell markers.

Sequenced: CD4+ T cells sorted from blood. The origin of the receptors is a young woman in good health.

The J gene is TRBJ1-4, the V gene TRBV11-2, with a possible D match to TRBD1 (5 bases). The germline V and J ends were trimmed by 1 base and 1 base, with 16 bases remaining between them. The CDR3 spans 18 residues. Per germline, CDR1 SGHAT and CDR2 FQNNGV. The CDR3 DNA sequence: TGTGCCAGCAGCTTAGTTTACGGTGCGGGGGGAACTAATGAAAAACTGTTTTTT. It specifies CASSLVYGAGGTNEKLFF.

The chain employs TRBV5-1 and TRBJ2-5; no reliable D call. The germline gives CDR1 SGHRS, CDR2 YFSETQ. The ends were cut back, 0 bases at V and 3 bases at J, with 6 bases in the middle. The CDR3 has 13 residues. The CDR3 DNA reads as TGCGCCAGCAGCTTGGAGCAGAAAGAGACCCAGTACTTC. Its protein is CASSLEQKETQYF.

The chain joins TRBV6-2 or TRBV6-3 to TRBJ2-7, with unresolved D. Germline CDR1 and CDR2: MNHEY and SVGEGT. The V end was cut by 4 bases, the J end by 9 bases, with 22 bases between. The CDR3 runs 15 residues. The CDR3 coding sequence is TGTGCCAGCAGTTCCTTCCGTGCAGGACCCGGCGGGCAGTACTTC. It specifies CASSSFRAGPGGQYF.

The sample holds a few counts of this clonotype. The V and J genes are TRBV27 and TRBJ2-3, with 9 bases that match TRBD1. The germline V gene has CDR1 MNHEY and CDR2 SMNVEV (reference sequence). V was pared by 8 bases and J by 2 bases, with 5 bases of the junction left unmatched. CDR3 length: 14 amino acids. CDR3 sequence reads: CASGDRVVTDTQYF. The DNA for the CDR3 is TGTGCCAGCGGGGACAGGGTCGTCACAGATACGCAGTATTTT.

This clonotype was detected many times. J is TRBJ1-1 and V is TRBV7-8, with D perhaps TRBD1 (5 bases). The V gene lost 5 bases and the J gene lost 5 bases, with 15 bases spanning the gap. Germline V gives CDR1 SGHVS, CDR2 FQNEAQ. The CDR3 consists of 14 residues. In DNA form, the CDR3 reads TGTGCCAGCAGCCCTAGGGACGGTGGGACTGAAGCTTTCTTT. Encoded protein: CASSPRDGGTEAFF. The full variable domain, rest sourced from reference TRBV7-8 and TRBJ1-1, is GAGVSQSPRYKVAKRGQDVALRCDPISGHVSLFWYQQALGQGPEFLTYFQNEAQLDKSGLPSDRFFAERPEGSVSTLKIQRTQQEDSAVYLCASSPRDGGTEAFFGQGTRLTVV.

The V gene is TRBV11-3, the J gene TRBJ2-3, with 7 bases aligning to TRBD2. V was pared by 6 bases and J by 4 bases, with 13 bases of the junction left unmatched. The CDR3 consists of 16 residues. Germline V gene sequence: CDR1 SGHNT, CDR2 YENEEA. The CDR3 DNA reads TGTGCCAGCAGATCGTGGGGGGGTGGTCGGCCAGATACGCAGTATTTT. Protein: CASRSWGGGRPDTQYF. The whole variable domain, filled in from reference TRBV11-3 and TRBJ2-3, reads EAGVVQSPRYKIIEKKQPVAFWCNPISGHNTLYWYLQNLGQGPELLIRYENEEAVDDSQLPKDRFSAERLKGVDSTLKIQPAELGDSAVYLCASRSWGGGRPDTQYFGPGTRLTVL.

The chain couples TRBV27 to TRBJ2-2; 10 nucleotides agree with TRBD2. This CDR3 spans 17 amino acids. J was trimmed by 4 bases and V by 2 bases; bases with no gene match: 7. The germline V gene encodes CDR1 MNHEY and CDR2 SMNVEV (reference sequence). Here the CDR3 reads CASSLRLAGVGTGELFF. In DNA form, the CDR3 reads TGTGCCAGCAGTTTAAGGCTAGCGGGGGTGGGCACCGGGGAGCTGTTTTTT.

This chain connects TRBV7-9 to TRBJ1-2; a possible D gene is TRBD1 (5 bases). Germline CDR1 reads SEHNR; CDR2 reads FQNEAQ (reference sequence). Trimming removed 4 bases from V and 4 bases from J, with 13 bases in between. The CDR3 length is 14 residues. As DNA, the CDR3 is TGTGCCAGCAGCTGGGACGTCGAGATCTATGGCTACACCTTC. Protein: CASSWDVEIYGYTF.

This sequence joins TRBV5-1 and TRBJ1-1; 10 bases agree with TRBD1. Germline CDR1 reads SGHRS; CDR2 reads YFSETQ. This CDR3 is built from 14 residues. After removal of 4 bases from V and 5 bases from J, the junction contained 5 bases not matched to a gene. In DNA, the CDR3 is TGCGCCAGCAGCCGGGACAGGGGATCGACTGAAGCTTTCTTT. Translating gives CASSRDRGSTEAFF.

This clonotype was seen at least ten times. The chain couples TRBV12-3 or TRBV12-4 to TRBJ1-6; no clear D. The CDR3 runs to 13 residues. V was clipped by 6 bases and J by 5 bases, with 8 bases between them. In DNA, the CDR3 is TGTGCCAGCAGAGGGAGAGATAATTCACCCCTCCACTTT. Amino acids: CASRGRDNSPLHF.

The J gene is TRBJ2-2, the V gene TRBV20-1; 7 nucleotides match TRBD2. Germline CDR1 is DFQATT and CDR2 is SNEGSKA (reference sequence). CDR3 length: 13 residues. The J segment lost 5 bases and the V segment lost 6 bases, leaving 6 bases of the junction unmatched. Here the CDR3 reads CSAGGEGTGELFF. The CDR3 DNA follows: TGCAGTGCCGGCGGGGAGGGGACCGGGGAGCTGTTTTTT.

This chain connects TRBV25-1 to TRBJ2-7; 8 positions match TRBD1. In germline, CDR1 is MGHDK, CDR2 SYGVNS. The junction had 2 bases not matched to a gene; V was cut back by 1 base and J by 0 bases. This CDR3 region has 15 residues. This chain's CDR3 is CASSELGQASYEQYF. The DNA for the CDR3 is TGTGCCAGCAGTGAATTGGGACAGGCCTCCTACGAGCAGTACTTC.

The J gene is TRBJ2-7, the V gene TRBV10-3; maybe TRBD2 (5 bases). Germline V gives CDR1 ENHRY, CDR2 SYGVKD. CDR3 length: 16 amino acids. The V end lost 2 bases, the J end lost 6 bases, and 20 bases lay between the germline ends. The CDR3 region has the DNA TGTGCCATCAGTGAGGGAAGGACCGCCCGGGGTTCCGAGCAGTACTTC. Translation gives CAISEGRTARGSEQYF.

At least ten counts were recorded for this clonotype. This rearrangement joins TRBV5-1 to TRBJ1-5; tentatively, D is TRBD1 (6 bases). The CDR3 has 13 residues. Looked up from germline, CDR1 is SGHRS and CDR2 is YFSETQ. With 4 bases removed from V and 4 bases from J, the gap between germline ends came to 9 bases. CDR3 nucleotide sequence: TGCGCCAGCAGCCCGGACAGTAATCAGCCCCAGCATTTT. Protein: CASSPDSNQPQHF.

This clonotype was observed a handful of times. This rearrangement joins TRBV24-1 to TRBJ1-2; perhaps TRBD1 as D (6 bases). This CDR3 is built from 19 residues. Looked up from germline, CDR1 is KGHDR and CDR2 is SFDVKD. Trimming took 5 bases from V and 4 from J, leaving 28 bases between them. The CDR3 nucleotides are TGTGCCACCAGTGTAACACAGGGTTTTGCCTCACCTGGTATCTATGGCTACACCTTC. Its translation: CATSVTQGFASPGIYGYTF.

The V and J genes are TRBV12-5 and TRBJ1-2; 10 nucleotides line up with TRBD1. The CDR3 is 15 amino acids. The V gene end was trimmed by 5 bases and the J gene end by 8 bases; junction bases not matched to a gene: 11. Germline V gene sequence: CDR1 LGHNT, CDR2 FRNRAP. CDR3 in amino acids: CASGRRTGGSGGYTF. In DNA form, the CDR3 reads TGTGCTAGTGGTCGGCGGACAGGGGGATCGGGAGGCTACACCTTC. The full variable domain, rest sourced from reference TRBV12-5 and TRBJ1-2, is DARVTQTPRHKVTEMGQEVTMRCQPILGHNTVFWYRQTMMQGLELLAYFRNRAPLDDSGMPKDRFSAEMPDATLATLKIQPSEPRDSAVYFCASGRRTGGSGGYTFGSGTRLTVV.

The V gene is TRBV20-1, the J gene TRBJ2-3; 12 bases map to TRBD2. The junction had 5 bases not matched to a gene; V was cut back by 1 base and J by 3 bases. The CDR3 covers 16 residues. Germline values: CDR1 DFQATT, CDR2 SNEGSKA (reference sequence). The CDR3 DNA reads TGCAGTGCTAGAGTGACTAGCGGGGGCAAAACAGATACGCAGTATTTT. This codes for CSARVTSGGKTDTQYF.

This clonotype was detected only a few times. The chain uses TRBV15 and TRBJ1-6, with no clear D. The length of the CDR3 is 15 residues. Per germline, CDR1 LNHNV and CDR2 YYDKDF (reference sequence). Between the trimmed V and J ends, which lost 1 base and 8 bases, there was a span of 12 bases. The CDR3 nucleotides read TGTGCCACCAGCAGAGGAGGGAACCAAGATTCACCCCTCCACTTT. Its translation: CATSRGGNQDSPLHF.

This clonotype showed up just a few times. The gene calls are TRBV27 and TRBJ2-7; D perhaps matches TRBD2 (6 bases). The V and J ends lost 5 bases and 6 bases respectively, with 17 bases between them. The CDR3 sequence is 14 residues long. Germline values: CDR1 MNHEY, CDR2 SMNVEV (reference sequence). The chain's CDR3 is CASSPRREVFEQYF. CDR3 sequence (DNA): TGTGCCAGCAGTCCACGGCGGGAAGTTTTCGAGCAGTACTTC.

This clonotype was picked up a small number of times. V gene TRBV6-5 combines with J gene TRBJ2-2; 7 bases match TRBD1. Germline values: CDR1 MNHEY, CDR2 SVGAGI. V shed 4 bases, J shed 5 bases, and the junction held 10 bases outside the gene matches. This CDR3 has 16 residues. CDR3: CASSSQTGSLTGELFF. The DNA for the CDR3 is TGTGCCAGCAGTTCCCAGACAGGGAGTCTGACCGGGGAGCTGTTTTTT.

This clonotype appeared a single time. V usage is TRBV12-5 and J usage is TRBJ1-1, with 7 nucleotides matching TRBD1. The CDR3 loop spans 13 amino acids. Germline V gene lookup returns CDR1 LGHNT and CDR2 FRNRAP. V lost 5 bases to trimming and J lost 5 bases; unmatched junction nucleotides: 5. The CDR3 sequence is CASGPQGGTEAFF. The DNA for the CDR3 is TGTGCTAGTGGTCCTCAGGGGGGGACTGAAGCTTTCTTT. Full variable domain (missing parts from reference TRBV12-5 and TRBJ1-1): DARVTQTPRHKVTEMGQEVTMRCQPILGHNTVFWYRQTMMQGLELLAYFRNRAPLDDSGMPKDRFSAEMPDATLATLKIQPSEPRDSAVYFCASGPQGGTEAFFGQGTRLTVV.

A few counts support this clonotype. The rearrangement links TRBV7-9 to TRBJ2-7; the match to TRBD2 covers 13 bases. The CDR3 loop spans 17 amino acids. V lost 5 bases to trimming and J lost 3 bases; unmatched junction nucleotides: 10. Germline CDR1 SEHNR, CDR2 FQNEAQ (reference sequence). In nucleotides, the CDR3 is TGTGCCAGCAGCCCTCGATCTCGACTAGCGGGGGGCTACGAGCAGTACTTC. It encodes CASSPRSRLAGGYEQYF.

This rearrangement joins TRBV18 to TRBJ2-1, with 7 bases fitting TRBD1. J gave up 3 bases and V 4 bases, and 3 bases lay outside the gene matches. CDR3 length: 14 residues. Germline V gives CDR1 KGHSH, CDR2 LQKENI. In DNA, the CDR3 is TGTGCCAGCTCACGACGGGACAGCTACAATGAGCAGTTCTTC. Amino acid sequence: CASSRRDSYNEQFF.

The sample holds a few counts of this clonotype. The chain couples TRBV7-9 to TRBJ1-2; D remains ambiguous. There are 13 residues in the CDR3. Germline CDR1 reads SEHNR; CDR2 reads FQNEAQ (reference sequence). Trimming shortened V by 6 bases and J by 4 bases, and 12 bases separated the two germline ends. CDR3 in DNA: TGTGCCAGCAGGACGGACGCCTCCTATGGCTACACCTTC. It encodes CASRTDASYGYTF.

J is TRBJ2-2 and V is TRBV27; D gene ambiguous. CDR3 size: 15 residues. V lost 5 bases, J lost 1 base, and 11 bases lay in between. The V gene's germline CDR1 is MNHEY and CDR2 SMNVEV (reference sequence). The CDR3 loop reads CASSILGVNTGELFF. The CDR3, as DNA: TGTGCCAGCAGTATCTTAGGAGTGAACACCGGGGAGCTGTTTTTT.

This clonotype appeared many times. V gene TRBV20-1 combines with J gene TRBJ2-1; no firm D call. Germline CDR1 reads DFQATT; CDR2 reads SNEGSKA (reference sequence). Trimming left V 4 bases short and J 0 bases short, with 13 bases between. This CDR3 is 15 amino acids long. CDR3 sequence reads: CSAIPFGRSYNEQFF. DNA of the CDR3: TGCAGTGCTATCCCCTTTGGTCGCTCCTACAATGAGCAGTTCTTC.

This clonotype has a single count. The genes are TRBV5-5 and TRBJ2-5; D possibly corresponds to TRBD2 (5 bases). CDR1 SGHKS and CDR2 YYEKEE come from the germline V gene (reference sequence). The CDR3 has 13 amino acids. V was trimmed by 2 bases and J by 5 bases, leaving 10 bases between them. CDR3 DNA sequence: TGTGCCAGCAGCTTCCTTCCGGGGGAGACCCAGTACTTC. Its protein is CASSFLPGETQYF. Drawing the rest from reference TRBV5-5 and TRBJ2-5, the complete variable domain is DAGVTQSPTHLIKTRGQQVTLRCSPISGHKSVSWYQQVLGQGPQFIFQYYEKEERGRGNFPDRFSARQFPNYSSELNVNALLLGDSALYLCASSFLPGETQYFGPGTRLLVL.